This is a list of T cell receptor beta chains from one sample in a study of T cell responses to AZD1222 COVID-19 vaccine. The protocol was immunoSEQ multiplex PCR, while the TCRdb copy is restricted to in-frame clones and leaves out a portion. Here the sample spans about 160,000 clones, about 90% being singletons. The sample in question was peripheral blood, obtained on day 0 of MenACWY control vaccination. The receptors were gathered from an adult in good health. The CDR3 runs from the conserved cysteine through the conserved F or W. A D gene is named only where the DNA matches it firmly.

>-|TRBV29-1|TRBJ2-2|14
CSVVLQGNTGELFF
TGCAGCGTTGTCTTACAGGGGAACACCGGGGAGCTGTTTTTT
>TRBD1|TRBV7-3|TRBJ2-3|16
CASSPQHRGPTDTQYF
TGTGCCAGCAGCCCACAACACAGGGGGCCCACAGATACGCAGTATTTT
>-|TRBV4-2|TRBJ2-3|17
CASSSLNRLGETDTQYF
TGTGCCAGCAGCTCATTAAACAGACTAGGTGAGACAGATACGCAGTATTTT
>-|TRBV11-2|TRBJ2-7|13
CASSLDRWGEQYF
TGTGCCAGCAGCTTAGATCGTTGGGGGGAGCAGTACTTC
>-|TRBV6-5|TRBJ1-1|14
CASSYDRGRGEAFF
TGTGCCAGCAGTTACGATAGGGGACGGGGTGAAGCTTTCTTT
>-|TRBV29-1|TRBJ1-2|11
CSARSLDGYTF
TGCAGCGCTAGGAGTCTAGATGGCTACACCTTC
>-|TRBV19|TRBJ2-7|13
CASRKTEAYEQYF
TGTGCCAGTAGGAAGACGGAGGCCTACGAGCAGTACTTC
>TRBD1|TRBV2|TRBJ1-6|15
CASTARTGDNSPLHF
TGTGCCAGCACCGCCCGGACAGGGGATAATTCACCCCTCCACTTT
>-|TRBV6-5|TRBJ1-2|12
CASRGGTNGYTF
TGTGCCAGCAGGGGGGGGACGAATGGCTACACCTTC
>-|TRBV12-5|TRBJ1-5|13
CASGLEGGQPQHF
TGTGCTAGTGGTTTGGAGGGGGGTCAGCCCCAGCATTTT
>-|TRBV18|TRBJ1-1|15
CASSPPLGGNTEAFF
TGTGCCAGCTCACCACCCCTAGGGGGGAACACTGAAGCTTTCTTT
>-|TRBV5-1|TRBJ2-5|14
CASSRSLLQETQYF
TGCGCCAGCAGCCGGAGCCTCCTACAAGAGACCCAGTACTTC
>TRBD1|TRBV27|TRBJ1-5|19
CASSPRIGQGGSSNQPQHF
TGTGCCAGCAGTCCGAGGATAGGACAGGGGGGAAGTAGCAATCAGCCCCAGCATTTT
>-|TRBV6-5|TRBJ1-1|13
CASTIQENTEAFF
TGTGCCAGCACAATACAGGAAAACACTGAAGCTTTCTTT
>TRBD1|TRBV11-3|TRBJ1-3|15
CASSGTGGSGNTIYF
TGTGCCAGCAGCGGTACAGGGGGATCAGGAAACACCATATATTTT
>-|TRBV3-1/TRBV3-2|TRBJ2-3|15
CASSQGTPRTDTQYF
TGTGCCAGCAGCCAAGGGACCCCGCGGACAGATACGCAGTATTTT
>TRBD1|TRBV27|TRBJ1-5|15
CASSSPGGGNQPQHF
TGTGCCAGCAGTTCCCCAGGGGGCGGCAATCAGCCCCAGCATTTT
>TRBD1|TRBV10-2|TRBJ2-5|14
CASSKQGARETQYF
TGCGCCAGCAGTAAACAGGGGGCGCGGGAGACCCAGTACTTC
>TRBD1|TRBV19|TRBJ2-1|14
CASSSYRGGNEQFF
TGTGCCAGTAGCAGCTACAGGGGCGGTAATGAGCAGTTCTTC
>-|TRBV15|TRBJ1-2|17
CATSRSGTFMRDYGYTF
TGTGCCACCAGCAGATCCGGGACGTTTATGCGAGACTATGGCTACACCTTC
>TRBD1|TRBV5-1|TRBJ2-7|16
CASSRGVRDREHEQYF
TGCGCCAGCAGCCGGGGGGTCCGGGACAGGGAGCACGAGCAGTACTTC
>-|TRBV19|TRBJ2-1|14
CASSQGVTYNEQFF
TGTGCCAGTAGTCAAGGGGTGACCTACAATGAGCAGTTCTTC
>-|TRBV29-1|TRBJ1-1|13
CSGTRSLNTEAFF
TGCAGCGGGACGAGGTCTTTGAACACTGAAGCTTTCTTT
>-|TRBV19|TRBJ1-5|16
CASTKSISRGNQPQHF
TGTGCCAGTACCAAGTCAATAAGTCGGGGCAATCAGCCCCAGCATTTT
>-|TRBV30|TRBJ1-5|13
CAWSEIGSRAQHF
TGTGCCTGGAGTGAAATCGGTTCGAGGGCCCAGCATTTT
>-|TRBV20-1|TRBJ2-5|11
CSAIGGETQYF
TGCAGTGCTATAGGGGGAGAGACCCAGTACTTC